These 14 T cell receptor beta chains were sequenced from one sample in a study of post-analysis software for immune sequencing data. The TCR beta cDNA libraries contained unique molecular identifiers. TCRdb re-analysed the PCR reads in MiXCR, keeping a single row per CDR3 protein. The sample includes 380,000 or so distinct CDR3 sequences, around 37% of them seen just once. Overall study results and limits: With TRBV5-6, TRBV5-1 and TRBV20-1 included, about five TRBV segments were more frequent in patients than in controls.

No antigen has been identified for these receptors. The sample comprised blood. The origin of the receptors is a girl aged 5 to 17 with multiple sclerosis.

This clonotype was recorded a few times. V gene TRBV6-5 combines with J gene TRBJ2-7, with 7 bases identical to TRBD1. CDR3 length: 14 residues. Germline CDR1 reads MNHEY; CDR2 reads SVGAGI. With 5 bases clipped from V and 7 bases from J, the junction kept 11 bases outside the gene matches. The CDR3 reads CASSPLEGAQEQYF. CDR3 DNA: TGTGCCAGCAGTCCCTTAGAGGGGGCGCAAGAGCAGTACTTC.

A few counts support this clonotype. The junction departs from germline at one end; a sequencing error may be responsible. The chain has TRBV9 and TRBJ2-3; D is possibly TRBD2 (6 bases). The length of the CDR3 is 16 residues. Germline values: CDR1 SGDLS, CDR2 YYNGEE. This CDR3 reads CAGSVDRGGITDTQYF. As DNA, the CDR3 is TGTGCCGGCAGCGTAGATAGGGGAGGCATCACAGATACGCAGTATTTT.

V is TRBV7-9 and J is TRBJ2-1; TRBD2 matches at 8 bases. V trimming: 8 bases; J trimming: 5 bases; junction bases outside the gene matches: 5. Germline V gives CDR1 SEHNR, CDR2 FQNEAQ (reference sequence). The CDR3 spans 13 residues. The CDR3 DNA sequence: TGTGCCAGCTCTGCGGGGGGTCACAATGAGCAGTTCTTC. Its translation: CASSAGGHNEQFF.

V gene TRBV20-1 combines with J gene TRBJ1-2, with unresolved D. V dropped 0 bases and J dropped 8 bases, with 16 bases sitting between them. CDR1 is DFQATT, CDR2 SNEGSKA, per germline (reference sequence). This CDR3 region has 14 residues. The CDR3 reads CSARDFQSPRGYTF. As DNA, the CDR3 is TGCAGTGCTAGAGATTTCCAGAGCCCCAGGGGCTACACCTTC.

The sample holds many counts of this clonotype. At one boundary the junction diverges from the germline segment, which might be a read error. The chain's CDR3 is CASSYSGGAGETQYF. The CDR3 bases are TGTGCTAGCAGTTATAGCGGGGGGGCCGGGGAGACCCAGTACTTC. This chain joins TRBV7-7 and TRBJ2-5; 11 bases fit TRBD2. CDR3 length: 15 amino acids. CDR1 and CDR2 (germline): SSHAT, FNYEAQ (reference sequence).

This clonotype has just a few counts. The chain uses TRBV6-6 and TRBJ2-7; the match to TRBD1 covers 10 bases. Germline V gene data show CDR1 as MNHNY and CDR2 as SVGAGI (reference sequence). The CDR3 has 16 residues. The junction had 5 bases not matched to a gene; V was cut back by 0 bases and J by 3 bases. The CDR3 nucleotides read TGTGCCAGCAGTTACTCACTAGGGGACAGGGGCTACGAGCAGTACTTC. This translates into CASSYSLGDRGYEQYF.

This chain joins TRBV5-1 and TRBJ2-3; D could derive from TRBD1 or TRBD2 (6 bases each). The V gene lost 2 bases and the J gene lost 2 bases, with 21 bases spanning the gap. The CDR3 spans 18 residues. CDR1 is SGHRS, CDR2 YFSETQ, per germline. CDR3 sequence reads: CASSLVGGATYNTDTQYF. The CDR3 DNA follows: TGCGCCAGCAGCTTAGTCGGGGGCGCGACTTACAACACAGATACGCAGTATTTT.

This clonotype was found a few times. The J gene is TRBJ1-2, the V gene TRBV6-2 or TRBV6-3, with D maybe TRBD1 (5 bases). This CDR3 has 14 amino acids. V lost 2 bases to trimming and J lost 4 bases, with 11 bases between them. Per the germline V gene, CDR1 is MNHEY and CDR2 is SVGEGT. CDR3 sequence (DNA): TGTGCCAGCAGTTACCCTGGGACGGCCTATGGCTACACCTTC. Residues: CASSYPGTAYGYTF.

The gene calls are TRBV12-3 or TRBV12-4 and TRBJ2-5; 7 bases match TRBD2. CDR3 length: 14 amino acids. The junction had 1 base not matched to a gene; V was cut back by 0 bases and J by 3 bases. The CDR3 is CASSLAGREETQYF. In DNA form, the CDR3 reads TGTGCCAGCAGTTTAGCGGGGAGGGAAGAGACCCAGTACTTC.

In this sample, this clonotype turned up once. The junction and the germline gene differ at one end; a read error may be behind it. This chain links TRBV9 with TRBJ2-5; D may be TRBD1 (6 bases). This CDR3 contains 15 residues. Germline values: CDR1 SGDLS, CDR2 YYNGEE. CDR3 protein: CTSSGELGAQETQYF. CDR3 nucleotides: TGTACCAGCAGCGGCGAATTGGGGGCCCAAGAGACCCAGTACTTC.

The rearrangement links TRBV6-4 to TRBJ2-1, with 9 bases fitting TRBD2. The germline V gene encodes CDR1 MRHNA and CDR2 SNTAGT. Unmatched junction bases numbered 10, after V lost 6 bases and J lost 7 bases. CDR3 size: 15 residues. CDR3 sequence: CASSVAGGPLNEQFF. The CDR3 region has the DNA TGTGCCAGCAGCGTGGCGGGGGGGCCTCTAAATGAGCAGTTCTTC.

CDR3 loop: CSGKNEGYGYTF. The CDR3 DNA reads as TGCAGTGGAAAGAACGAAGGCTATGGCTACACCTTC. This chain links TRBV20-1 with TRBJ1-2, with unresolved D. The germline gives CDR1 DFQATT, CDR2 SNEGSKA (reference sequence). This CDR3 region has 12 residues. With 7 bases removed from V and 4 bases from J, the gap between germline ends came to 13 bases.

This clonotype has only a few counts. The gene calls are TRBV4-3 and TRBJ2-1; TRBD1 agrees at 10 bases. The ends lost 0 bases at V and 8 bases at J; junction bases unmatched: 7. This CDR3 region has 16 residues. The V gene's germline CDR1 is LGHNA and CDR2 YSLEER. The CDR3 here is CASSQDPGQGGYEQFF. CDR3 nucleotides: TGCGCCAGCAGCCAAGATCCAGGACAGGGGGGATATGAGCAGTTCTTC.

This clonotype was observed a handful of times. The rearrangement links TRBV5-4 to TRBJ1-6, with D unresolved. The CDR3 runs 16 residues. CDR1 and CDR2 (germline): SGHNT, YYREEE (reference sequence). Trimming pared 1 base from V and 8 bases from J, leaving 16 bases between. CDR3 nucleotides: TGTGCCAGCAGCTTGTTCGTGGCTGGGTGGGATTCACCCCTCCACTTT. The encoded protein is CASSLFVAGWDSPLHF.